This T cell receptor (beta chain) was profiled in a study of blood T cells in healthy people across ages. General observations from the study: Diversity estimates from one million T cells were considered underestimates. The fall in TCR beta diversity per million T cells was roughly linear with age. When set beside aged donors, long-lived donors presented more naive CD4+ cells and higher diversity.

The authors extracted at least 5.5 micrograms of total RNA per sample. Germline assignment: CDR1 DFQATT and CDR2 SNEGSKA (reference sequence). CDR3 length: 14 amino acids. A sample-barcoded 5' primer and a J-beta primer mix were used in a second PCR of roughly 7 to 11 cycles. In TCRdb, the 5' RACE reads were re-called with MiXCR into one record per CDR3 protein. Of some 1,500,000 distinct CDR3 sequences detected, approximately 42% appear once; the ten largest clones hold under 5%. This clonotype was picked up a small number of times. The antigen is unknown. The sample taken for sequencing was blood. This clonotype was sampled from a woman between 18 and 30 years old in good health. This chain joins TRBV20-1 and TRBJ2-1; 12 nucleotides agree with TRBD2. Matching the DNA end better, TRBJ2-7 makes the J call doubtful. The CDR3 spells CSATSGGLYNEQYF. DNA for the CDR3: TGCAGTGCGACTAGCGGGGGACTCTACAATGAGCAGTACTTC.